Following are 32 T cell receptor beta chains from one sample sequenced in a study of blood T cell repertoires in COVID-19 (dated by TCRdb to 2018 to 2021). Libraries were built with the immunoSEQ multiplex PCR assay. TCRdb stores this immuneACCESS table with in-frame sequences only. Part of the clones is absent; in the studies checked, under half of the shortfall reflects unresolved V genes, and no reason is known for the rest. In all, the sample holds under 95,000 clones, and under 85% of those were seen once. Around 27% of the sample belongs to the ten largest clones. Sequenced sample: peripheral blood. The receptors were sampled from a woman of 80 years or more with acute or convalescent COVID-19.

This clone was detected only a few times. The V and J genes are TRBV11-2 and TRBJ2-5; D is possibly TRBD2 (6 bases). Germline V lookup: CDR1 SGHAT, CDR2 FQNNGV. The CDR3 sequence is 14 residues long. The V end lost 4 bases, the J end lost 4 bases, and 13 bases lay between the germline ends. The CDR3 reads CASSSRLVRETQYF. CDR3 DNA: TGTGCCAGCAGCTCCCGACTAGTTCGAGAGACCCAGTACTTC.

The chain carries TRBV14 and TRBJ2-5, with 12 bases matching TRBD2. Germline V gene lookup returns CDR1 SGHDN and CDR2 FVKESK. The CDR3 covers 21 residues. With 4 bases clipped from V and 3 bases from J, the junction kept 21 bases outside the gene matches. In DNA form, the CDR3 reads TGTGCCAGCAGCCCAAGGTCACTTTCAACTAGCGGGAGGCGTAGCAAAGAGACCCAGTACTTC. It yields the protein CASSPRSLSTSGRRSKETQYF.

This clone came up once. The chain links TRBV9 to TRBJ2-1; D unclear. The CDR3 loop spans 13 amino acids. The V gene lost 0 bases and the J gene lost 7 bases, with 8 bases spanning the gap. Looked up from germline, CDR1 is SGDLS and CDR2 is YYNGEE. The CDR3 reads CASSVGMENEQFF. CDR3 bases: TGTGCCAGCAGCGTAGGAATGGAGAATGAGCAGTTCTTC.

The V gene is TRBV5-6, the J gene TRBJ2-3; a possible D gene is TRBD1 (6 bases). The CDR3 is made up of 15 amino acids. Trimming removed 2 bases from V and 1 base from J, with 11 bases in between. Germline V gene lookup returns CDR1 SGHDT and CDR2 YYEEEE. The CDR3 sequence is CASSLTDSRTDTQYF. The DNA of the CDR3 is TGTGCCAGCAGCTTAACGGACAGCCGCACAGATACGCAGTATTTT.

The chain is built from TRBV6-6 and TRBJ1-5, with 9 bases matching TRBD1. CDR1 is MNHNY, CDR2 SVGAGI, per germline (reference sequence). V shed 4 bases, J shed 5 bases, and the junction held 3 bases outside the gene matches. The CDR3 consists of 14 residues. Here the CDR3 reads CASSSRTGDQPQHF. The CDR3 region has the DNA TGTGCCAGCAGTTCCCGGACAGGGGATCAGCCCCAGCATTTT.

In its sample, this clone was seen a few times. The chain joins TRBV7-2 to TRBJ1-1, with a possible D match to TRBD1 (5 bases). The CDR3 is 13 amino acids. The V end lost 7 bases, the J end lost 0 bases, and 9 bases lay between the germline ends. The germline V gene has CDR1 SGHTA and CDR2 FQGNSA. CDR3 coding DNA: TGTGCCAGCAATAGACAGATGAACACTGAAGCTTTCTTT. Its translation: CASNRQMNTEAFF.

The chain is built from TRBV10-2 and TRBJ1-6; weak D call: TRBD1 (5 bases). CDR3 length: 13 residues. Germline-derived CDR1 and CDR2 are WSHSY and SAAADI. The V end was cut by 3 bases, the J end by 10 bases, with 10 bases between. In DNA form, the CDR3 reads TGCGCCAGCAGTGACCGACAGAGATCACCCCTCCACTTT. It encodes CASSDRQRSPLHF.

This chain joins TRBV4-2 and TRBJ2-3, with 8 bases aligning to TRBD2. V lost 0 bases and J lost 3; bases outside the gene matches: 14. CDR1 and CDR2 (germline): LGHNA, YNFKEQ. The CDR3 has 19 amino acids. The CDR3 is CASSQDQYSTSGVTDTQYF. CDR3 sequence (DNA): TGTGCCAGCAGCCAAGATCAGTATTCAACTAGCGGAGTAACAGATACGCAGTATTTT.

CDR3 nucleotides: TGTGCCAGCAGCTTGGCCCCTAGCCTAAAAAAGGATACGCAGTATTTT. Its protein product is CASSLAPSLKKDTQYF. This chain uses TRBV5-5 with TRBJ2-3; TRBD2 is a possible D gene (5 bases). The CDR3 extends over 16 amino acids. The germline CDR1 and CDR2 sequences are SGHKS and YYEKEE (reference sequence). V lost 0 bases, J lost 6 bases, and 17 bases lay in between. Full variable domain (remainder filled in from reference TRBV5-5 and TRBJ2-3): DAGVTQSPTHLIKTRGQQVTLRCSPISGHKSVSWYQQVLGQGPQFIFQYYEKEERGRGNFPDRFSARQFPNYSSELNVNALLLGDSALYLCASSLAPSLKKDTQYFGPGTRLTVL.

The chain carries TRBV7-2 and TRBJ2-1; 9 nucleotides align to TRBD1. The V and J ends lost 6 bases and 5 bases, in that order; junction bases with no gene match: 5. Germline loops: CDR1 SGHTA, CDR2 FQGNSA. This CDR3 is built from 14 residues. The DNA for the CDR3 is TGTGCCAGCAGAAAGGGGGACAGGGACAATGAGCAGTTCTTC. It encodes CASRKGDRDNEQFF.

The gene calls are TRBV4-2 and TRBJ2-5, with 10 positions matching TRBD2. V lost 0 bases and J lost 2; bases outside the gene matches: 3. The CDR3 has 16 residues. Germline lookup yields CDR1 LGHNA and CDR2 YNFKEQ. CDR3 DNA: TGTGCCAGCAGCCAAGAGTGGACTAGCGGTCAAGAGACCCAGTACTTC. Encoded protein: CASSQEWTSGQETQYF.

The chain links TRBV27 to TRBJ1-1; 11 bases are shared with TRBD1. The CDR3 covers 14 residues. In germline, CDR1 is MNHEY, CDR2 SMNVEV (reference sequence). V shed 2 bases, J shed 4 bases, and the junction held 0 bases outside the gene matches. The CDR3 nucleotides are TGTGCCAGCAGTTTAGGGACAGGGGGCACTGAAGCTTTCTTT. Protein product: CASSLGTGGTEAFF.

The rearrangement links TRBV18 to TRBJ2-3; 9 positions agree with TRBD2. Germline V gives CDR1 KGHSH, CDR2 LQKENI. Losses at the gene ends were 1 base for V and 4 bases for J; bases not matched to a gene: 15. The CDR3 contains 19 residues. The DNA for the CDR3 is TGTGCCAGCTCACCACGTCCACTAGCGGGTGAGTTGGGACCAGATACGCAGTATTTT. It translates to CASSPRPLAGELGPDTQYF.

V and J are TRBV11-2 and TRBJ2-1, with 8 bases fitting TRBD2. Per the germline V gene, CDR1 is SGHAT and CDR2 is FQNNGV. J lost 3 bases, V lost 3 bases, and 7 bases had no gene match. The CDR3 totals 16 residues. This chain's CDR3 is CASSFNPAGVYNEQFF. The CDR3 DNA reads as TGTGCCAGCAGCTTTAACCCAGCGGGAGTCTACAATGAGCAGTTCTTC.

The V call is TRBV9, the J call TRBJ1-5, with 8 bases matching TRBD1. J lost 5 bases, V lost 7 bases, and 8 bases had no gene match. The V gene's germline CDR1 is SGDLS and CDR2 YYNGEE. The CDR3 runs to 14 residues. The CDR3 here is CASSFGTGDQPQHF. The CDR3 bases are TGTGCCAGCTCTTTTGGGACAGGAGATCAGCCCCAGCATTTT.

Here the CDR3 DNA reads TGTGCCAGCAGTTCCTACAGGGGGCTGGTCAACTATGGCTACACCTTC. As protein: CASSSYRGLVNYGYTF. V usage is TRBV28 and J usage is TRBJ1-2; 9 positions agree with TRBD1. With 4 bases clipped from V and 2 bases from J, the junction kept 8 bases outside the gene matches. Germline V lookup: CDR1 MDHEN, CDR2 SYDVKM. CDR3 size: 16 residues.

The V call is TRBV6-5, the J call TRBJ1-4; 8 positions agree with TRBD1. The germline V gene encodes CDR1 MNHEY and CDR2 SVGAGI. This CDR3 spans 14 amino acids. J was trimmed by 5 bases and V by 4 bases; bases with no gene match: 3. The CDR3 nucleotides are TGTGCCAGCAGTTGGGGACAGGTCAATGAAAAACTGTTTTTT. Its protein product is CASSWGQVNEKLFF.

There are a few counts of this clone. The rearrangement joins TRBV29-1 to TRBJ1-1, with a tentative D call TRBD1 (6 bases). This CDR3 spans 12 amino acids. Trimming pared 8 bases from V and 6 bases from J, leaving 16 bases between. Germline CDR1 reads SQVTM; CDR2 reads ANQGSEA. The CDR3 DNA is TGCAGCACTCGGGACATCGGCGCTGAAGCTTTCTTT. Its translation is CSTRDIGAEAFF.

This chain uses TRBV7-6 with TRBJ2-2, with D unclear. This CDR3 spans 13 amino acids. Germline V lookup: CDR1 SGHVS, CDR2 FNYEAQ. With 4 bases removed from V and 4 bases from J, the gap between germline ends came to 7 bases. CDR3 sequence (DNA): TGTGCCAGCAGCTCACAGAGCACCGGGGAGCTGTTTTTT. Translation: CASSSQSTGELFF.

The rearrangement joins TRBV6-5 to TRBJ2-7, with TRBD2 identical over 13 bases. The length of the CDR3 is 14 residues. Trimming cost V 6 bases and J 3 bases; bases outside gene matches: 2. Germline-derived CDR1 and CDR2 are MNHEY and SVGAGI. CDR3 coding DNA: TGTGCCAGCAGAGGGACTAGCGGGAACTACGAGCAGTACTTC. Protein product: CASRGTSGNYEQYF.

CDR3 sequence: CASSVGDSNQPQHF. Here the CDR3 DNA reads TGTGCCAGCAGTGTTGGAGACAGCAATCAGCCCCAGCATTTT. The chain employs TRBV2 and TRBJ1-5; D unresolved. Germline V gene data show CDR1 as SNHLY and CDR2 as FYNNEI. The V and J ends lost 4 bases and 1 base respectively, with 8 bases between them. This CDR3 contains 14 residues. Using reference TRBV2 and TRBJ1-5 for the parts outside the CDR3, the full variable domain is EPEVTQTPSHQVTQMGQEVILRCVPISNHLYFYWYRQILGQKVEFLVSFYNNEISEKSEIFDDQFSVERPDGSNFTLKIRSTKLEDSAMYFCASSVGDSNQPQHFGDGTRLSIL.

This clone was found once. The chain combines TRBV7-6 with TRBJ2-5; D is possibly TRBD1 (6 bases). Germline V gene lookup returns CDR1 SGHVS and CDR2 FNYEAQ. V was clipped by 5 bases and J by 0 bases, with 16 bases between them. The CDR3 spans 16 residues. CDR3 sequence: CASSGRDTPYQETQYF. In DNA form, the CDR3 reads TGTGCCAGCAGCGGCCGGGACACCCCGTACCAAGAGACCCAGTACTTC.

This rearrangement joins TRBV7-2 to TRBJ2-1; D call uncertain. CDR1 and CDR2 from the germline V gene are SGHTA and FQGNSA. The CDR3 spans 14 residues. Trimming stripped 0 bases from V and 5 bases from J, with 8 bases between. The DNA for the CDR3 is TGTGCCAGCAGCTTAGCGGCTCGGGACAATGAGCAGTTCTTC. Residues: CASSLAARDNEQFF.

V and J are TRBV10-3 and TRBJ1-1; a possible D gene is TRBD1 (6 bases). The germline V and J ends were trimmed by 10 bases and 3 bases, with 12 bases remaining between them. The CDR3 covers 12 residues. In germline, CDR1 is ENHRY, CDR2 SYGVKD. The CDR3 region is CATADSYTEAFF. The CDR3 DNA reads TGTGCCACGGCGGACAGCTACACTGAAGCTTTCTTT.

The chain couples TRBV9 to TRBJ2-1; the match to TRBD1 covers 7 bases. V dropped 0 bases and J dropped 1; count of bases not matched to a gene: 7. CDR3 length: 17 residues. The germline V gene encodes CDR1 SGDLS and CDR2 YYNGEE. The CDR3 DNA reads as TGTGCCAGCAGCGTAGGTGGGACAGCGAATTCCTACAATGAGCAGTTCTTC. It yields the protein CASSVGGTANSYNEQFF.

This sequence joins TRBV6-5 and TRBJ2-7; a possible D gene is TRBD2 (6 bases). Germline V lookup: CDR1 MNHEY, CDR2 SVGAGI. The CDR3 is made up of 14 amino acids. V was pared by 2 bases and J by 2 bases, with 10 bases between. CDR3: CASSYGGVAYEQYF. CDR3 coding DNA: TGTGCCAGCAGTTACGGCGGGGTAGCCTACGAGCAGTACTTC.

CDR3 residues: CASSHRDRDYEQYF. CDR3 nucleotides: TGTGCCAGCAGCCATCGGGACAGGGACTACGAGCAGTACTTC. The chain combines TRBV6-6 with TRBJ2-7, with TRBD1 matching 9 bases. This CDR3 comprises 14 residues. After removal of 6 bases from V and 3 bases from J, the junction contained 6 bases not matched to a gene. Germline V gene sequence: CDR1 MNHNY, CDR2 SVGAGI (reference sequence).

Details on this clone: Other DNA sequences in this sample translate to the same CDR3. For the CDR3, the DNA is TGCAGCGTGGACAGGGGGAGGGAGACCCAGTACTTC. It encodes CSVDRGRETQYF. The rearrangement links TRBV29-1 to TRBJ2-5, with 10 positions matching TRBD1. Germline V gene lookup returns CDR1 SQVTM and CDR2 ANQGSEA. V shed 6 bases, J shed 5 bases, and the junction held 3 bases outside the gene matches. The CDR3 extends over 12 amino acids.

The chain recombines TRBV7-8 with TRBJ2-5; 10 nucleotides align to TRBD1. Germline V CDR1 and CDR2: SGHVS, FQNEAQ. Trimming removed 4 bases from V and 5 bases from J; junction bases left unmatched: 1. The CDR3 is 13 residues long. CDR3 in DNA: TGTGCCAGCAGCTGGGACAGGGGTGAGACCCAGTACTTC. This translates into CASSWDRGETQYF.

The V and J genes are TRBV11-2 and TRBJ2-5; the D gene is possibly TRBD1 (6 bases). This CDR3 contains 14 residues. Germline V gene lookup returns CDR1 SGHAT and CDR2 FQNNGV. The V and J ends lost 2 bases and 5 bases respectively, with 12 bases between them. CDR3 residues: CASSLRRGQETQYF. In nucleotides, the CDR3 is TGTGCCAGCAGCTTACGCAGGGGTCAGGAGACCCAGTACTTC.

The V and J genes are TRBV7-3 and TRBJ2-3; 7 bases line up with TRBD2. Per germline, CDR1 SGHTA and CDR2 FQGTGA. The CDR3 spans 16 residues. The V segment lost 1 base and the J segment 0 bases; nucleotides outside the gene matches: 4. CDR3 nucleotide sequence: TGTGCCAGCAGCTTAAAGTGGGGGGGAAGCACAGATACGCAGTATTTT. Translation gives CASSLKWGGSTDTQYF.

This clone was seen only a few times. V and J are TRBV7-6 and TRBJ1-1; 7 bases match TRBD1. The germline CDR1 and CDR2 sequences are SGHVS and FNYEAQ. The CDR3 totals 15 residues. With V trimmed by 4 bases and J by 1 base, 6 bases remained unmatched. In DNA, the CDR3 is TGTGCCAGCAGCTCCCTGGGACAGCCGAACACTGAAGCTTTCTTT. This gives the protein CASSSLGQPNTEAFF.